This T cell receptor beta chain was sequenced for a study of T cells in Graves' hyperthyroidism and ophthalmopathy. The CDR3 runs 15 residues. Per germline, CDR1 LGHDT and CDR2 YNNKEL (reference sequence). Trimming removed 0 bases at V and 1 base at J, with 8 bases between. For this clonotype: The target antigen is unknown.

The investigators amplified TCR beta CDR3 regions from RNA transcripts. The TCR CDR3 was amplified in a first-round RT-PCR using the HTBI primer set. Using its own MiXCR run on the multiplex PCR reads, TCRdb lists one record per CDR3 protein. The sample carries about 480,000 distinct CDR3 sequences, around an eighth recorded once. Criteria for exclusion of patients were uncontrolled infection, other autoimmune disease, pregnancy or lactation. Study-level points and caveats: Ophthalmopathy could be told apart from stable hyperthyroidism with a 13 V-J model.

Material for sequencing was blood. The TCR comes from a woman between 18 and 29 years old with Graves' hyperthyroidism. The J gene is TRBJ2-3, the V gene TRBV3-1; TRBD1 might be the D (6 bases). CDR3 amino acids: CASSQEGARTDTQYF. CDR3 coding DNA: TGTGCCAGCAGCCAAGAGGGGGCTCGCACAGATACGCAGTATTTT.